A single sample is the source of the 16 T cell receptor beta chains below, sequenced in a study of PD-L1 blockade in urothelial cancer. Assay used: immunoSEQ multiplex PCR; TCRdb lists only in-frame clones, some missing. Here the sample spans some 30,000 clones, 85% to 90% being singletons. Sequencing was performed on PBMCs, taken around atezolizumab (anti-PD-L1) treatment. The origin of the receptors is a man aged 50 to 60 with urothelial cancer.

This clone occurred once. The chain links TRBV5-6 to TRBJ2-1, with TRBD2 identical over 11 bases. The V gene end was trimmed by 4 bases and the J gene end by 12 bases; junction bases not matched to a gene: 12. The CDR3 loop spans 15 amino acids. Germline assignment: CDR1 SGHDT and CDR2 YYEEEE. The CDR3 region is CASSSGLAGLHRQFF. CDR3 in DNA: TGTGCCAGCAGCAGTGGACTAGCGGGTCTGCATCGGCAGTTCTTC.

This sequence joins TRBV9 and TRBJ2-3; 7 positions match TRBD1. The V and J ends lost 4 bases and 3 bases, in that order; junction bases with no gene match: 14. The germline V gene encodes CDR1 SGDLS and CDR2 YYNGEE. This CDR3 spans 17 amino acids. Here the CDR3 DNA reads TGTGCCAGCAGCTTACGACAGGGTGGATTTCTGACAGATACGCAGTATTTT. Its translation is CASSLRQGGFLTDTQYF. Complete variable domain (other parts from reference TRBV9 and TRBJ2-3): DSGVTQTPKHLITATGQRVTLRCSPRSGDLSVYWYQQSLDQGLQFLIQYYNGEERAKGNILERFSAQQFPDLHSELNLSSLELGDSALYFCASSLRQGGFLTDTQYFGPGTRLTVL.

The gene calls are TRBV30 and TRBJ2-7, with 7 bases matching TRBD1. CDR1 is GTSNPN and CDR2 is SVGIG in the germline V gene (reference sequence). The CDR3 loop spans 16 amino acids. The ends lost 4 bases at V and 0 bases at J; junction bases unmatched: 12. The DNA of the CDR3 is TGTGCCTGGACCCCCCTGGGGGACAGTGTCTCCTACGAGCAGTACTTC. Translating gives CAWTPLGDSVSYEQYF.

This chain links TRBV5-6 with TRBJ2-7; D ambiguous. The length of the CDR3 is 14 residues. V lost 0 bases and J 2 bases, leaving 9 bases between the germline ends. Germline CDR1 SGHDT, CDR2 YYEEEE. The chain's CDR3 is CASSLGGVTYEQYF. CDR3 sequence (DNA): TGTGCCAGCAGCTTGGGAGGAGTCACCTACGAGCAGTACTTC.

This chain links TRBV10-3 with TRBJ1-1; D not resolved. The V gene's germline CDR1 is ENHRY and CDR2 SYGVKD. V shed 5 bases and J shed 6 bases, with 13 bases lying between them. There are 13 residues in the CDR3. This chain's CDR3 is CAISTVHGAEAFF. The CDR3 DNA reads as TGTGCCATCAGTACAGTCCACGGGGCTGAAGCTTTCTTT.

This sequence joins TRBV6-5 and TRBJ1-1, with a possible D match to TRBD1 (5 bases). V lost 7 bases to trimming and J lost 1 base, with 13 bases between them. CDR1 MNHEY and CDR2 SVGAGI come from the germline V gene. The CDR3 is made up of 14 amino acids. The CDR3 coding sequence is TGTGCCAGCAATTCAGGGTATCGGAACACTGAAGCTTTCTTT. This codes for CASNSGYRNTEAFF.

Only one count was recorded for this clone. This chain links TRBV7-9 with TRBJ1-1; TRBD1 agrees at 9 bases. The J segment lost 4 bases and the V segment lost 4 bases, leaving 7 bases of the junction unmatched. The CDR3 is 15 residues long. Germline CDR1 SEHNR, CDR2 FQNEAQ (reference sequence). In DNA form, the CDR3 reads TGTGCCAGCAGCTCCGGACAGGGGAGGATCACTGAAGCTTTCTTT. It translates to CASSSGQGRITEAFF.

J is TRBJ2-7 and V is TRBV7-9; D is unclear. Trimming pared 5 bases from V and 1 base from J, leaving 3 bases between. The CDR3 has 11 amino acids. The V gene's germline CDR1 is SEHNR and CDR2 FQNEAQ (reference sequence). The CDR3 DNA sequence: TGTGCCAGCAGCCTTTCCTACGAGCAGTACTTC. Translated, it gives CASSLSYEQYF.

The V call is TRBV29-1, the J call TRBJ1-1; 7 bases are a match to TRBD1. The V and J ends lost 0 bases and 10 bases, in that order; junction bases with no gene match: 2. The CDR3 is 11 amino acids. The germline V gene encodes CDR1 SQVTM and CDR2 ANQGSEA. The CDR3 sequence: CSVEDRGAAFF. CDR3 nucleotide sequence: TGCAGCGTTGAAGACAGGGGGGCAGCTTTCTTT.

This rearrangement joins TRBV9 to TRBJ1-1; D unclear. Trimming took 0 bases from V and 4 from J, leaving 10 bases between them. The CDR3 is made up of 14 amino acids. Germline values: CDR1 SGDLS, CDR2 YYNGEE. The CDR3, as DNA: TGTGCCAGCAGCGTAGGCACTGTTGGCACTGAAGCTTTCTTT. This sequence encodes CASSVGTVGTEAFF.

The chain couples TRBV9 to TRBJ2-1; D not certain. Germline lookup yields CDR1 SGDLS and CDR2 YYNGEE. The V end was cut by 2 bases, the J end by 10 bases, with 7 bases between. The CDR3 is made up of 11 amino acids. This chain's CDR3 is CASSVSREQFF. The CDR3 DNA reads TGTGCCAGCAGCGTTAGCCGCGAGCAGTTCTTC.

In this sample, this clone turned up a few times. This chain's CDR3 is CSVAHRQADNEQFF. CDR3 nucleotides: TGCAGCGTTGCCCATCGACAGGCAGACAATGAGCAGTTCTTC. The rearrangement joins TRBV29-1 to TRBJ2-1; D possibly corresponds to TRBD1 (6 bases). In germline, CDR1 is SQVTM, CDR2 ANQGSEA. CDR3 size: 14 residues. Trimming shortened V by 4 bases and J by 5 bases, and 15 bases separated the two germline ends.

This chain joins TRBV13 and TRBJ2-4, with TRBD1 matching 9 bases. CDR1 and CDR2 (germline): PRHDT, FYEKMQ (reference sequence). The CDR3 spans 16 residues. V shed 0 bases, J shed 4 bases, and the junction held 4 bases outside the gene matches. CDR3 nucleotides: TGTGCCAGCAGCTTAGGGGAAGGACAGGGGAAAAACATTCAGTACTTC. Protein sequence: CASSLGEGQGKNIQYF.

The chain carries TRBV28 and TRBJ2-7; D gene unclear. The CDR3 length is 12 residues. V was cut by 1 base and J by 4 bases, with 5 bases left in between. Germline V gene lookup returns CDR1 MDHEN and CDR2 SYDVKM. The CDR3 sequence is CASSLSIYEQYF. CDR3 coding DNA: TGTGCCAGCAGTTTATCTATTTACGAGCAGTACTTC.

The chain has TRBV30 and TRBJ1-2; 10 bases align to TRBD1. CDR1 and CDR2 from the germline V gene are GTSNPN and SVGIG (reference sequence). The trim removed 5 bases at V and 8 bases at J, leaving 11 bases unmatched. The CDR3 sequence is 14 residues long. The CDR3 sequence: CAWARQGAKGGYTF. Written as DNA, the CDR3 is TGTGCCTGGGCAAGACAGGGGGCGAAAGGAGGCTACACCTTC. Supplemented by reference TRBV30 and TRBJ1-2, the full variable domain reads SQTIHQWPATLVQPVGSPLSLECTVEGTSNPNLYWYRQAAGRGLQLLFYSVGIGQISSEVPQNLSASRPQDRQFILSSKKLLLSDSGFYLCAWARQGAKGGYTFGSGTRLTVV.

V and J are TRBV6-1 and TRBJ2-5; TRBD1 might be the D (5 bases). Germline values: CDR1 MNHNS, CDR2 SASEGT. CDR3 length equals 15 residues. V lost 4 bases and J lost 1, with 13 bases in between. CDR3 DNA: TGTGCCAGCAGTGGAGGACACGTAAGCCAAGAGACCCAGTACTTC. The encoded protein is CASSGGHVSQETQYF.